The 27 T cell receptor beta chains presented below share a single source sample, sequenced in a study of blood T cell repertoires in COVID-19. This table comes from immunoSEQ multiplex PCR, and its TCRdb copy is limited to in-frame clones, with some not included. The sample lists about 300,000 clones; approximately 88% were seen once. Sequences were obtained from peripheral blood. The receptors come from a woman aged 25 to 39 with COVID-19, enrolled during active disease.

In this sample, this clone turned up a few times. The V gene is TRBV5-6, the J gene TRBJ2-7, with 7 nucleotides matching TRBD1. V was clipped by 0 bases and J by 0 bases; unmatched bases: 0. CDR3 length: 14 residues. CDR1 is SGHDT, CDR2 YYEEEE, per germline. The CDR3 here is CASSLGDSSYEQYV. The CDR3 coding sequence is TGTGCCAGCAGCTTGGGGGACAGCTCCTACGAGCAGTACGTC.

The chain uses TRBV20-1 and TRBJ1-4, with D possibly being TRBD1 (5 bases). The CDR3 is made up of 11 amino acids. V lost 6 bases, J lost 7 bases, and 9 bases lay in between. CDR1 is DFQATT, CDR2 SNEGSKA, per germline (reference sequence). CDR3 nucleotides: TGCAGTGCGGGGACTCTTGAAAAACTGTTTTTT. This codes for CSAGTLEKLFF.

The gene calls are TRBV5-5 and TRBJ1-1; D remains unclear. The CDR3 contains 14 residues. The germline V gene encodes CDR1 SGHKS and CDR2 YYEKEE (reference sequence). Trimming stripped 4 bases from V and 1 base from J, with 11 bases between. The CDR3 sequence is CASSPVAQNTEAFF. In DNA, the CDR3 is TGTGCCAGCAGCCCAGTGGCACAGAACACTGAAGCTTTCTTT.

V usage is TRBV5-1 and J usage is TRBJ1-6; D is ambiguous. Germline CDR1 reads SGHRS; CDR2 reads YFSETQ. V gave up 4 bases and J gave up 3 bases, with 20 bases separating them. The CDR3 loop spans 18 amino acids. The CDR3 region is CASSLNLIANNYNSPLHF. CDR3 nucleotide sequence: TGCGCCAGCAGCCTTAACCTAATAGCTAACAACTATAATTCACCCCTCCACTTT.

The J gene is TRBJ2-5, the V gene TRBV5-1; 8 positions agree with TRBD2. Germline CDR1 SGHRS, CDR2 YFSETQ. The CDR3 is 14 residues long. With V trimmed by 4 bases and J by 1 base, 3 bases remained unmatched. CDR3 amino acids: CASSPGGLQETQYF. CDR3 in DNA: TGCGCCAGCAGCCCGGGGGGGCTCCAAGAGACCCAGTACTTC.

The J gene is TRBJ2-5, the V gene TRBV6-1, with D tentatively TRBD1 (6 bases). V lost 2 bases and J 2 bases, leaving 18 bases between the germline ends. The CDR3 spans 17 residues. The germline V gene has CDR1 MNHNS and CDR2 SASEGT. The CDR3 protein is CASSEYGQGGQQETQYF. DNA for the CDR3: TGTGCCAGCAGTGAATATGGGCAAGGGGGTCAGCAAGAGACCCAGTACTTC.

The chain is built from TRBV6-5 and TRBJ2-3, with TRBD2 identical over 8 bases. Trimming removed 6 bases from V and 1 base from J; junction bases left unmatched: 6. In germline, CDR1 is MNHEY, CDR2 SVGAGI. The CDR3 is 15 residues long. CDR3 DNA sequence: TGTGCCAGCAGCCTTCTTAGCGGGGGCACAGATACGCAGTATTTT. This sequence encodes CASSLLSGGTDTQYF.

The chain joins TRBV3-1 (or the pseudogene TRBV3-2) to TRBJ1-4; 8 positions agree with TRBD1. The CDR3 runs 14 residues. The germline CDR1 and CDR2 sequences are LGHDT and YNNKEL (reference sequence). The trim removed 1 base at V and 5 bases at J, leaving 0 bases unmatched. The CDR3 is CASSQGDRNEKLFF. CDR3 nucleotides: TGTGCCAGCAGCCAAGGGGACAGGAATGAAAAACTGTTTTTT.

The chain uses TRBV5-1 and TRBJ1-2; 8 bases line up with TRBD1. The CDR3 covers 17 residues. Looked up from germline, CDR1 is SGHRS and CDR2 is YFSETQ. The ends lost 3 bases at V and 4 bases at J; junction bases unmatched: 14. The DNA for the CDR3 is TGCGCCAGCAGCTACTTAGGGACAGGAATCAAGGGCTATGGCTACACCTTC. It specifies CASSYLGTGIKGYGYTF.

The chain carries TRBV30 and TRBJ2-5, with 7 bases that match TRBD1. Germline loops: CDR1 GTSNPN, CDR2 SVGIG (reference sequence). The CDR3 sequence is 12 residues long. V shed 2 bases and J 5 bases; nucleotides not matched to a gene: 2. CDR3 protein: CAWSKQGETQYF. The CDR3 DNA sequence: TGTGCCTGGAGTAAACAGGGGGAGACCCAGTACTTC.

The J gene is TRBJ1-5, the V gene TRBV19; TRBD1 agrees at 9 bases. Trimming took 7 bases from V and 2 from J; bases not matched to a gene: 15. There are 18 residues in the CDR3. Germline V CDR1 and CDR2: LNHDA, SQIVND (reference sequence). The CDR3 DNA follows: TGTGCCAGTAACTCCCCGGGACAGGGAGCCTTTGGCAATCAGCCCCAGCATTTT. Amino acids: CASNSPGQGAFGNQPQHF.

The chain links TRBV19 to TRBJ2-5; TRBD1 might be the D (5 bases). The CDR3 runs to 15 residues. The germline CDR1 and CDR2 sequences are LNHDA and SQIVND (reference sequence). V shed 5 bases and J shed 7 bases, with 20 bases lying between them. CDR3 sequence (DNA): TGTGCCAGTAGTCCGCGAAACCAGGGTTTTGGGACCCAGTACTTC. This sequence encodes CASSPRNQGFGTQYF.

The gene calls are TRBV5-3 and TRBJ1-6; D is possibly TRBD1 (5 bases). TRBV5-3 is flagged as an ORF with uncertain function. This CDR3 is 16 amino acids long. V was shortened by 4 bases and J by 13 bases, with 24 bases between the two germline ends. The CDR3 spells CARSHSLTSGQWPLHF. For the CDR3, the DNA is TGTGCCAGAAGCCACAGCCTTACATCAGGGCAATGGCCCCTCCACTTT.

The chain has TRBV9 and TRBJ2-1; 14 bases match TRBD2. The CDR3 length is 17 residues. The ends lost 0 bases at V and 4 bases at J; junction bases unmatched: 3. CDR1 and CDR2 from the germline V gene are SGDLS and YYNGEE. CDR3 residues: CASSVGLAGGRYNEQFF. The CDR3 bases are TGTGCCAGCAGCGTAGGACTAGCGGGGGGGCGTTACAATGAGCAGTTCTTC.

The chain carries TRBV6-5 and TRBJ1-1, with D uncertain. CDR3 length: 13 amino acids. Germline loops: CDR1 MNHEY, CDR2 SVGAGI. V lost 6 bases and J 4 bases, leaving 12 bases between the germline ends. The CDR3 DNA sequence: TGTGCCAGCAGACGGAGCGAGGGCACTGAAGCTTTCTTT. Residues: CASRRSEGTEAFF.

With regard to this clone: Relative to the germline gene, one junction end is altered; a read error may explain this. V and J are TRBV18 and TRBJ1-2, with D tentatively TRBD1 (6 bases). The CDR3 has 15 amino acids. Germline V CDR1 and CDR2: KGHSH, LQKENI. The chain's CDR3 is CASSPVNPPRPGHQF. The CDR3 nucleotides read TGTGCCAGCTCACCTGTGAATCCCCCGCGGCCGGGACATCAGTTC.

CDR3 in amino acids: CASSPTQGSGETQYF. Here the CDR3 DNA reads TGTGCCAGCTCACCTACGCAGGGATCCGGGGAGACCCAGTACTTC. This chain uses TRBV18 with TRBJ2-5; the D gene is possibly TRBD1 (5 bases). Trimming stripped 3 bases from V and 5 bases from J, with 16 bases between. The CDR3 runs to 15 residues. The germline gives CDR1 KGHSH, CDR2 LQKENI.

V usage is TRBV18 and J usage is TRBJ1-1; TRBD1 aligns across 10 bases. CDR3 length: 15 residues. The junction had 8 bases not matched to a gene; V was cut back by 6 bases and J by 4 bases. CDR1 is KGHSH and CDR2 is LQKENI in the germline V gene. The CDR3 protein is CASSRVGQGGTEAFF. The CDR3 nucleotides read TGTGCCAGCTCCCGTGTTGGACAGGGGGGCACTGAAGCTTTCTTT.

The chain links TRBV4-3 to TRBJ1-2; the D gene is possibly TRBD1 (5 bases). The length of the CDR3 is 15 residues. Germline V lookup: CDR1 LGHNA, CDR2 YSLEER. The V gene lost 4 bases and the J gene lost 0 bases, with 12 bases spanning the gap. Here the CDR3 reads CASSLGVRTNYGYTF. The DNA for the CDR3 is TGCGCCAGCAGCCTAGGGGTAAGAACTAACTATGGCTACACCTTC.

J is TRBJ1-5 and V is TRBV7-9; the match to TRBD1 covers 7 bases. Germline lookup yields CDR1 SEHNR and CDR2 FQNEAQ (reference sequence). With V trimmed by 3 bases and J by 2 bases, 4 bases remained unmatched. CDR3 length equals 15 residues. This chain's CDR3 is CASSFSTGGNQPQHF. DNA of the CDR3: TGTGCCAGCAGCTTCTCCACAGGGGGCAATCAGCCCCAGCATTTT.

The chain is built from TRBV6-5 and TRBJ2-2; D is unresolved. The CDR3 loop spans 13 amino acids. With 1 base removed from V and 2 bases from J, the gap between germline ends came to 2 bases. Germline loops: CDR1 MNHEY, CDR2 SVGAGI. The CDR3 loop is CASSYLNTGELFF. CDR3 DNA sequence: TGTGCCAGCAGTTACTTAAACACCGGGGAGCTGTTTTTT.

The chain joins TRBV6-5 to TRBJ1-5; tentative D call: TRBD1 (6 bases). With 6 bases removed from V and 6 bases from J, the gap between germline ends came to 12 bases. The CDR3 loop spans 13 amino acids. CDR1 and CDR2 from the germline V gene are MNHEY and SVGAGI. CDR3 region: CASSLYRAQPQHF. CDR3 bases: TGTGCCAGCAGCCTCTACAGGGCTCAGCCCCAGCATTTT.

The chain carries TRBV7-8 and TRBJ1-2, with D perhaps matching TRBD1 (5 bases). Trimming removed 3 bases at V and 6 bases at J, with 17 bases between. The CDR3 has 15 amino acids. The germline V gene has CDR1 SGHVS and CDR2 FQNEAQ. DNA of the CDR3: TGTGCCAGCAGCTTCACGCAGGGTTTGCTCCATGGCTACACCTTC. This gives the protein CASSFTQGLLHGYTF.

The genes are TRBV4-1 and TRBJ1-2; perhaps TRBD1 as D (6 bases). V was shortened by 0 bases and J by 1 base, with 12 bases between the two germline ends. The CDR3 has 16 residues. Germline CDR1 MGHRA, CDR2 YSYEKL. The CDR3 region has the DNA TGCGCCAGCAGCCAAGAGAGAGGACAGCTTAACTATGGCTACACCTTC. Amino acid sequence: CASSQERGQLNYGYTF.

The chain has TRBV19 and TRBJ1-6; D not resolved. This CDR3 contains 14 residues. CDR1 and CDR2 (germline): LNHDA, SQIVND (reference sequence). Trimming left V 3 bases short and J 8 bases short, with 11 bases between. CDR3 in amino acids: CASSIGGMDSPLHF. CDR3 sequence (DNA): TGTGCCAGTAGTATCGGAGGGATGGATTCACCCCTCCACTTT.

This clone was seen more than once but under ten times. This chain connects TRBV29-1 to TRBJ2-1, with 10 bases that match TRBD2. V gave up 4 bases and J gave up 9 bases; unmatched junction bases: 9. The germline gives CDR1 SQVTM, CDR2 ANQGSEA. The CDR3 runs to 14 residues. CDR3 sequence (DNA): TGCAGCGTTGTCCTGGCTAGCGGGGGTGGTGAGCAGTTCTTC. Translation gives CSVVLASGGGEQFF.

The chain has TRBV5-1 and TRBJ2-5, with 7 positions matching TRBD1. The CDR3 extends over 15 amino acids. Germline trimming cut 4 bases from V and 2 bases from J; bases unmatched to any gene: 8. Germline V gene data show CDR1 as SGHRS and CDR2 as YFSETQ. CDR3 in amino acids: CASSQPGQLQETQYF. The CDR3 DNA is TGCGCCAGCAGCCAACCGGGACAGCTACAAGAGACCCAGTACTTC.